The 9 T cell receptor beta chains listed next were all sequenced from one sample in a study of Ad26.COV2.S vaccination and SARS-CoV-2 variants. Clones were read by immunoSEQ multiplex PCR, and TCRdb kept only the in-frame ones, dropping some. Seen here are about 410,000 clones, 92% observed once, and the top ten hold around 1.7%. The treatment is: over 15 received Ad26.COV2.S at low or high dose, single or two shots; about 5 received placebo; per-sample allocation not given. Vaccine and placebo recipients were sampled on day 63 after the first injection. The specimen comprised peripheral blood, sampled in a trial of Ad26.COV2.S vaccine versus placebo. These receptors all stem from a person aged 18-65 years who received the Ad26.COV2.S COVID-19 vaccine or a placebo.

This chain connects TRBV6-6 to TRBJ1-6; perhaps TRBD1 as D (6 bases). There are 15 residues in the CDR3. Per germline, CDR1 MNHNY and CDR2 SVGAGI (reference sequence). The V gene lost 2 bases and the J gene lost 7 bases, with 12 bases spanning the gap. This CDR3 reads CASSYDGGVNSPLHF. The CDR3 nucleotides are TGTGCCAGCAGTTACGACGGGGGCGTGAATTCACCCCTCCACTTT.

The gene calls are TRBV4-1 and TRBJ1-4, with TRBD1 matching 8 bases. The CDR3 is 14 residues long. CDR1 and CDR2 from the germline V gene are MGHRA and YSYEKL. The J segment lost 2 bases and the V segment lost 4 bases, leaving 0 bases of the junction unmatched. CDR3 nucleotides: TGCGCCAGCAGCCGGACAGGGACTAATGAAAAACTGTTTTTT. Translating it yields CASSRTGTNEKLFF.

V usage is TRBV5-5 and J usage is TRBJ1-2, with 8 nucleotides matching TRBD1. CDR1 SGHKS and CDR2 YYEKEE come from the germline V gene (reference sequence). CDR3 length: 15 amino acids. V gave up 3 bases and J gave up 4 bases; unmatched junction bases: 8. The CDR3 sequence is CASSSPGQGFYGYTF. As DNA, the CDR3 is TGTGCCAGCAGCTCCCCAGGACAGGGTTTCTATGGCTACACCTTC.

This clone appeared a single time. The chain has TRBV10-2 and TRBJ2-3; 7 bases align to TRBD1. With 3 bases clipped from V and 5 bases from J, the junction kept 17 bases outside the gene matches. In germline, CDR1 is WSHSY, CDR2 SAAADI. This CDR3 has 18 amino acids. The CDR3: CASSEIYRAGGWLDTQYF. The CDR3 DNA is TGCGCCAGCAGTGAAATTTATCGGGCAGGGGGTTGGTTAGATACGCAGTATTTT.

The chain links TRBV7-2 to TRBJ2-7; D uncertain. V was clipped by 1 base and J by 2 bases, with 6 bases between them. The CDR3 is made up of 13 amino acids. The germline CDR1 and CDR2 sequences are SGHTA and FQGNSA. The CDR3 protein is CASSLDTAYEQYF. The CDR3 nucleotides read TGTGCCAGCAGCTTAGACACCGCCTACGAGCAGTACTTC.

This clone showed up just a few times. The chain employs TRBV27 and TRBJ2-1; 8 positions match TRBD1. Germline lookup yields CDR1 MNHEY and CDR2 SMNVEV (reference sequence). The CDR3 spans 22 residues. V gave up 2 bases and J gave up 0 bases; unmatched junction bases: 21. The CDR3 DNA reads TGTGCCAGCAGTTTACCGCAACTGGGCAGGGGGCGACCCCCGAGCTCCTACAATGAGCAGTTCTTC. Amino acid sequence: CASSLPQLGRGRPPSSYNEQFF.

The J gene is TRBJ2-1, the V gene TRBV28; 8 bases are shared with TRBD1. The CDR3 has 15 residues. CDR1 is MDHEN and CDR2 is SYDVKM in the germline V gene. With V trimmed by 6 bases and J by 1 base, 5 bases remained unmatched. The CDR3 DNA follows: TGTGCCAGCAGCTGGACAGGGACTTCCTACAATGAGCAGTTCTTC. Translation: CASSWTGTSYNEQFF.

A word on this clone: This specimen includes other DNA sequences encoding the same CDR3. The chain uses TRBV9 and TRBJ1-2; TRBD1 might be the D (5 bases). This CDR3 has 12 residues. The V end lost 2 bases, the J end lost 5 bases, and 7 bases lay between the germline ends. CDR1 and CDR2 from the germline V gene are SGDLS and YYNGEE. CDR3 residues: CASSVQGYGYTF. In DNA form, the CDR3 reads TGTGCCAGCAGCGTTCAGGGTTATGGCTACACCTTC.

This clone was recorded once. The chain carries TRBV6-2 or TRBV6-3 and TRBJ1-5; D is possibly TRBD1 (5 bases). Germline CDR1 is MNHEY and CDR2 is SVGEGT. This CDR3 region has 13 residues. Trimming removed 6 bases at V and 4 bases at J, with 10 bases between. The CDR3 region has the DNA TGTGCCAGCAGCCCGGGACTTAATCAGCCCCAGCATTTT. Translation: CASSPGLNQPQHF.